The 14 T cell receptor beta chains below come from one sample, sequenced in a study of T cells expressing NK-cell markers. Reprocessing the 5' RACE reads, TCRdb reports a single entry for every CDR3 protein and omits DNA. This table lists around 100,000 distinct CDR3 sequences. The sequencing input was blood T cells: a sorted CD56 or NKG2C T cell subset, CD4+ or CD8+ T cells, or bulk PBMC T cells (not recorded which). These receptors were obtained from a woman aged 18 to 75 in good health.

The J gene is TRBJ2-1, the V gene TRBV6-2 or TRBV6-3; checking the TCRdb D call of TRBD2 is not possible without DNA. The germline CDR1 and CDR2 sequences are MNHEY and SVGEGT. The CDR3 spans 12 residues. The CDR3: CASSQGPNEQFF.

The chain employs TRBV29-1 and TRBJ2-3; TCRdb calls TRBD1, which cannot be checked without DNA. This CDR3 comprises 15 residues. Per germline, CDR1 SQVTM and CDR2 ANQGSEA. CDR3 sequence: CSVEEPGSYTDTQYF.

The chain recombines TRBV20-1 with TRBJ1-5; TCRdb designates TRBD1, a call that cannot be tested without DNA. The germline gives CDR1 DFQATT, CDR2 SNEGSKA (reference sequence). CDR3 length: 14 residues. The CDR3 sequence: CSARSGAGIQPQHF.

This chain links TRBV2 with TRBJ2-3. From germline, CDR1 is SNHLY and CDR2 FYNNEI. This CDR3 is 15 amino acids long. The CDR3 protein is CASRERLTATDTQYF. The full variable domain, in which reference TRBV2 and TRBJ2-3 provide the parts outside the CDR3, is EPEVTQTPSHQVTQMGQEVILRCVPISNHLYFYWYRQILGQKVEFLVSFYNNEISEKSEIFDDQFSVERPDGSNFTLKIRSTKLEDSAMYFCASRERLTATDTQYFGPGTRLTVL.

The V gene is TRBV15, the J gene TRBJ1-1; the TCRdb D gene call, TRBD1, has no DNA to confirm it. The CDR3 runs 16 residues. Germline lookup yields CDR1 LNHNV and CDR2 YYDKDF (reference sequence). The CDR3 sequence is CATSRDTGGFGTEAFF.

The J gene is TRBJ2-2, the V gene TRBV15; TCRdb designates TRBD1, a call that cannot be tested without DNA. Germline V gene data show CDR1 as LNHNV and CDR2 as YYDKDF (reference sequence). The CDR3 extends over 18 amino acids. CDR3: CATSSPSGTPKGSGELFF.

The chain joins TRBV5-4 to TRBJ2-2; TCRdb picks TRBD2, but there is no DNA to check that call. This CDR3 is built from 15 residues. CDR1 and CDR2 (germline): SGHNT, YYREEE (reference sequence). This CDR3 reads CASSARTSNTGELFF.

CDR3: CASSLPIQGSGANVLTF. The genes are TRBV7-3 and TRBJ2-6. This CDR3 region has 17 residues. CDR1 and CDR2 from the germline V gene are SGHTA and FQGTGA.

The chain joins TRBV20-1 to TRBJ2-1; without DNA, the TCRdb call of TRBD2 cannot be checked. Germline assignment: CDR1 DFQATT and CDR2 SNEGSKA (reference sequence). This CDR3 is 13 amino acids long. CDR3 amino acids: CSARDAGSDEQFF.

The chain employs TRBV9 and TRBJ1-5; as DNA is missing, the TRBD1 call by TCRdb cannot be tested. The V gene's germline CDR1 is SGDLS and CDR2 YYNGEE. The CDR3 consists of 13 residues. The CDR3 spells CASSPGVGQPQHF.

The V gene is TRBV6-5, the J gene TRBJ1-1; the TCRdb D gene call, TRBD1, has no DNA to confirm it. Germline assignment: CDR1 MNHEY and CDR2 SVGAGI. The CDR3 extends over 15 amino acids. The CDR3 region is CASSYFQGGGTEAFF.

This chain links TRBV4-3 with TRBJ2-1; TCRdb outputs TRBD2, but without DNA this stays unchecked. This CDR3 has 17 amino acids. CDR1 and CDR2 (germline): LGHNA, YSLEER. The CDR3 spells CASSQDPSGGPWDEQFF.

The CDR3 here is CASSPWGGNEQFF. J is TRBJ2-1 and V is TRBV12-3 or TRBV12-4; TCRdb designates TRBD1, a call that cannot be tested without DNA. This CDR3 contains 13 residues.

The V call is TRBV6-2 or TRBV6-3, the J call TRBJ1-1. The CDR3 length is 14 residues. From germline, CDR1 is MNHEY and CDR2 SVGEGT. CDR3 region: CASSYSWGSTEAFF.